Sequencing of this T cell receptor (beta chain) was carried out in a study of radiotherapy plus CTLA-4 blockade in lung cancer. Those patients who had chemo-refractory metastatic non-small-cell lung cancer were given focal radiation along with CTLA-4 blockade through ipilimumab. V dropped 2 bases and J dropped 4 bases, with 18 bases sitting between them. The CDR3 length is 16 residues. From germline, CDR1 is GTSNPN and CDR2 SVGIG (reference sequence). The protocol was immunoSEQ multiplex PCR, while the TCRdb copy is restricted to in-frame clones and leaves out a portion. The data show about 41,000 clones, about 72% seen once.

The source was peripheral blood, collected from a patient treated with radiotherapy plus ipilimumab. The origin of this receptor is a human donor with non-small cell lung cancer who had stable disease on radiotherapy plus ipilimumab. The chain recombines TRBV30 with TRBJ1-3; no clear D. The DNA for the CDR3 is TGTGCCTGGAGTCACGGAAGGCAAATCCCCGGAAACACCATATATTTT. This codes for CAWSHGRQIPGNTIYF.